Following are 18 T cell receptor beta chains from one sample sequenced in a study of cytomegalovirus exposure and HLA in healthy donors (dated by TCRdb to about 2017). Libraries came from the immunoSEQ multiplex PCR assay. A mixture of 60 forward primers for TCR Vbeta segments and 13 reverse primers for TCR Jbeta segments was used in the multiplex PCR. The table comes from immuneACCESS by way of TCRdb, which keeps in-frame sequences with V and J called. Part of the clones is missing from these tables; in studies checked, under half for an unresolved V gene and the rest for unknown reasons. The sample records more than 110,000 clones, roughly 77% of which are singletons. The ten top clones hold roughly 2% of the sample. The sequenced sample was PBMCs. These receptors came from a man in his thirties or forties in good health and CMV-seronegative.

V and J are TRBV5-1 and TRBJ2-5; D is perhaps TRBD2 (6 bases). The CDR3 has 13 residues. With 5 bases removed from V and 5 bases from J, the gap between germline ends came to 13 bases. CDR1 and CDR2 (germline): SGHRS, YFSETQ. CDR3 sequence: CASSAAGWETQYF. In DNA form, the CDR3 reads TGCGCCAGCAGTGCTGCGGGATGGGAGACCCAGTACTTC.

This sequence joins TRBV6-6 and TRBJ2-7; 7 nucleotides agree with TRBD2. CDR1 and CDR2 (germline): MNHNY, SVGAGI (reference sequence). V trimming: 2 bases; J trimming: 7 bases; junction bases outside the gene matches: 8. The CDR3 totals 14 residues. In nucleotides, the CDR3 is TGTGCCAGCAGTTACGGCGTCCAGGGAGGGGAGCAGTACTTC. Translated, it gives CASSYGVQGGEQYF.

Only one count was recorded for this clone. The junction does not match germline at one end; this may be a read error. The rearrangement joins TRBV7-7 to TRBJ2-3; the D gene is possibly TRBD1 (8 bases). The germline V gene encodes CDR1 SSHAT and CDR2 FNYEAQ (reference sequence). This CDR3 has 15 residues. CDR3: CASSPLQGGTDTQYF. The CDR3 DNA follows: TGTGCTAGCAGCCCGCTACAGGGGGGGACAGATACGCAGTATTTT.

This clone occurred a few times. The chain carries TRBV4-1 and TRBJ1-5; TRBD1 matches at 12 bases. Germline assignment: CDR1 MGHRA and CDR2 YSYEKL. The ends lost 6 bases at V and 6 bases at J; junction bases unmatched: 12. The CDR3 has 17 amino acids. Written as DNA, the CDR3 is TGCGCCAGCAGTCCTCTATCCGGGACAGGGGGCGTTCAGCCCCAGCATTTT. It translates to CASSPLSGTGGVQPQHF.

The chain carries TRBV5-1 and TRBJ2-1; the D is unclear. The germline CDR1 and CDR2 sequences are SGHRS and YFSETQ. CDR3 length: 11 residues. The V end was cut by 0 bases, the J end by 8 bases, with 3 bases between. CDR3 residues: CASSLEHEQFF. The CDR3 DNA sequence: TGCGCCAGCAGCTTGGAGCATGAGCAGTTCTTC.

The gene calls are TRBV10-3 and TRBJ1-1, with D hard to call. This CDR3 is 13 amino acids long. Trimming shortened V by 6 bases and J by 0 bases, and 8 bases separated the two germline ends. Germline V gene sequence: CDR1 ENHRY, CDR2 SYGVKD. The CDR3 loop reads CAISGTVNTEAFF. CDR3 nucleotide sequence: TGTGCCATCAGCGGAACAGTGAACACTGAAGCTTTCTTT.

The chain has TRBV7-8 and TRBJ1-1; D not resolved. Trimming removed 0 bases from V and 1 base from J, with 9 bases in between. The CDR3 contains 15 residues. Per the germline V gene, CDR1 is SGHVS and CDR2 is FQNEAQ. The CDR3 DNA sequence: TGTGCCAGCAGCTTAGCGCTAGGTGGGAACACTGAAGCTTTCTTT. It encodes CASSLALGGNTEAFF.

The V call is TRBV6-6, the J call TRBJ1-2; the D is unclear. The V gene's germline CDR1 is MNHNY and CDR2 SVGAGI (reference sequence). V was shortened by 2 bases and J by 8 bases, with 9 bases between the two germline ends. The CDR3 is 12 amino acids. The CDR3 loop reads CASSYPLRGYTF. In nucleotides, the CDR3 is TGTGCCAGCAGTTACCCCCTGCGGGGCTACACCTTC.

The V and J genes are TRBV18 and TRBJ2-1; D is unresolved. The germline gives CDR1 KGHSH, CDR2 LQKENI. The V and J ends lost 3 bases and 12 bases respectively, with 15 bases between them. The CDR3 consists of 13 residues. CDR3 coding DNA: TGTGCCAGCTCACCCCTAGAACAAGTAGGGCAGTTCTTC. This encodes CASSPLEQVGQFF.

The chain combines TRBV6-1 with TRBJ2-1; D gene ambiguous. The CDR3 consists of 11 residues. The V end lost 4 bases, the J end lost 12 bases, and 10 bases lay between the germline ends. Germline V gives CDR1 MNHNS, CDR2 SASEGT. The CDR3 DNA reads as TGTGCCAGCAGTGCCGAGCTTGCGCAGTTCTTC. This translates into CASSAELAQFF.

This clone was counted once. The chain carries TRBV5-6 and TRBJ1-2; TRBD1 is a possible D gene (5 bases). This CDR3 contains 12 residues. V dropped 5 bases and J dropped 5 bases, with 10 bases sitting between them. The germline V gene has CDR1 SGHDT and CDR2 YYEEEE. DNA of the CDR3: TGTGCCAGCAGTATAACAGGTTATGGCTACACCTTC. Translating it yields CASSITGYGYTF.

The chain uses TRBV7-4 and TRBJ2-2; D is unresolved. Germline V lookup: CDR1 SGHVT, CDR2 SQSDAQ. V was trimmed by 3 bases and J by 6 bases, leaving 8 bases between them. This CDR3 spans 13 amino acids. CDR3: CASSFSSSGELFF. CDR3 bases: TGTGCCAGCAGCTTCAGTAGCTCCGGGGAGCTGTTTTTT. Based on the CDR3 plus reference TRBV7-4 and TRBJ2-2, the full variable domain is GAGVSQSPRYKVAKRGRDVALRCDSISGHVTLYWYRQTLGQGSEVLTYSQSDAQRDKSGRPSGRFSAERPERSVSTLKIQRTEQGDSAVYLCASSFSSSGELFFGEGSRLTVL.

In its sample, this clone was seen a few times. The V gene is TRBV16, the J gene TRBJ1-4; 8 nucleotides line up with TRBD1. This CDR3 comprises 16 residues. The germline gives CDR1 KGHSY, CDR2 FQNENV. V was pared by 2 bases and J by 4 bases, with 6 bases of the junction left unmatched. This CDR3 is CASSQPDRVINEKLFF. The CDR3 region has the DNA TGTGCCAGCAGCCAACCGGACAGGGTTATTAATGAAAAACTGTTTTTT.

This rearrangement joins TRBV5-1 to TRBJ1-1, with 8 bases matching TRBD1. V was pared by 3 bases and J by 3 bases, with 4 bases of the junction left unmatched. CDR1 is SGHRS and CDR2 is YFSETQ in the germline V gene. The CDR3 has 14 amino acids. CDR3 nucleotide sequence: TGCGCCAGCAGCTCCAGGGGGCGCGACACTGAAGCTTTCTTT. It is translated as CASSSRGRDTEAFF.

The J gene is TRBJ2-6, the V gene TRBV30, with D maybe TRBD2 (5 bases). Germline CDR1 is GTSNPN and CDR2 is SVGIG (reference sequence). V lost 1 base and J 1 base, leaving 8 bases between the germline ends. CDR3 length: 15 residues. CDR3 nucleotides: TGTGCCTGGAGTGGCCGAGGGTCTGGGGCCAACGTCCTGACTTTC. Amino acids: CAWSGRGSGANVLTF.

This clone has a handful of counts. The CDR3 region is CASSLTGEAFF. CDR3 DNA sequence: TGTGCCAGCAGCCTGACAGGGGAAGCTTTCTTT. This chain uses TRBV2 with TRBJ1-1; 7 bases align to TRBD1. This CDR3 region has 11 residues. Trimming removed 6 bases from V and 8 bases from J; junction bases left unmatched: 3. Per the germline V gene, CDR1 is SNHLY and CDR2 is FYNNEI. Full variable domain (remainder filled in from reference TRBV2 and TRBJ1-1): EPEVTQTPSHQVTQMGQEVILRCVPISNHLYFYWYRQILGQKVEFLVSFYNNEISEKSEIFDDQFSVERPDGSNFTLKIRSTKLEDSAMYFCASSLTGEAFFGQGTRLTVV.

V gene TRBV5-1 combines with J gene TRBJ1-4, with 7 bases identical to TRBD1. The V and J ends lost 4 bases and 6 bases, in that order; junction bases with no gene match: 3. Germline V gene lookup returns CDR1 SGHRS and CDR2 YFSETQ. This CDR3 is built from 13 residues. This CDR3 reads CASSPGTDEKLFF. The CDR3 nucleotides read TGCGCCAGCAGCCCTGGGACAGATGAAAAACTGTTTTTT.

CDR3 region: CASSEGQQPTDTQYF. The CDR3 nucleotides read TGTGCCAGCAGCGAGGGACAGCAACCCACAGATACGCAGTATTTT. V gene TRBV14 combines with J gene TRBJ2-3; TRBD1 agrees at 7 bases. The germline V gene has CDR1 SGHDN and CDR2 FVKESK. V gave up 5 bases and J gave up 2 bases; unmatched junction bases: 7. CDR3 length: 15 amino acids.